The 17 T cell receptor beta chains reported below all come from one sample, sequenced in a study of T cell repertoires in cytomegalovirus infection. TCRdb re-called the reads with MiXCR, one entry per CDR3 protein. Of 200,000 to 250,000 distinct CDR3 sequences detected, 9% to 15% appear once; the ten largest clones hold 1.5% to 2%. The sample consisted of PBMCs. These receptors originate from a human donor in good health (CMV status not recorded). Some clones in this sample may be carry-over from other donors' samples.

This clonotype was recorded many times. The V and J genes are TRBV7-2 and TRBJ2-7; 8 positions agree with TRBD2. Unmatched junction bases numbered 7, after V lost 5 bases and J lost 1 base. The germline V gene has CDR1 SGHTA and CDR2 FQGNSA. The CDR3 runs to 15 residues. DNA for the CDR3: TGTGCCAGCAGCCGGGGGGGCGGGGAATCCTACGAGCAGTACTTC. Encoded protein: CASSRGGGESYEQYF.

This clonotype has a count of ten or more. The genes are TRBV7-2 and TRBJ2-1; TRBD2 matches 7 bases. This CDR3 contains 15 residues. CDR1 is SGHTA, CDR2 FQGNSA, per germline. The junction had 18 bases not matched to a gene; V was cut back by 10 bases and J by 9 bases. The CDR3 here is CATAALAWGEGEQFF. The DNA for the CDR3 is TGTGCCACAGCAGCATTAGCGTGGGGGGAGGGTGAGCAGTTCTTC.

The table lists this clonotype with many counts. In nucleotides, the CDR3 is TGTGCCACCCTACAAGGGGGACTAGCAACAGATACGCAGTATTTT. As protein: CATLQGGLATDTQYF. The chain uses TRBV19 and TRBJ2-3; TRBD2 aligns across 9 bases. The junction had 11 bases not matched to a gene; V was cut back by 10 bases and J by 3 bases. The CDR3 is 15 residues long. CDR1 and CDR2 from the germline V gene are LNHDA and SQIVND (reference sequence). Full variable domain (missing parts from reference TRBV19 and TRBJ2-3): DGGITQSPKYLFRKEGQNVTLSCEQNLNHDAMYWYRQDPGQGLRLIYYSQIVNDFQKGDIAEGYSVSREKKESFPLTVTSAQKNPTAFYLCATLQGGLATDTQYFGPGTRLTVL.

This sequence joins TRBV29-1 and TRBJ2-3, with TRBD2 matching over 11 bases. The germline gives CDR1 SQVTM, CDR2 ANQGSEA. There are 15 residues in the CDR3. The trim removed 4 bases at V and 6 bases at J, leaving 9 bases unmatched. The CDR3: CSVVGLAGGSDTQYF. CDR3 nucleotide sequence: TGCAGCGTTGTCGGCCTAGCGGGGGGATCGGATACGCAGTATTTT.

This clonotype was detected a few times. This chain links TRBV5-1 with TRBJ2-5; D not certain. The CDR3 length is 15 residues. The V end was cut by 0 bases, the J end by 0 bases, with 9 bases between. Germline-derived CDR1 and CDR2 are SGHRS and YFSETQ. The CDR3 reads CASSLEGSYQETQYF. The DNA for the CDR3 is TGCGCCAGCAGCTTGGAGGGTTCGTACCAAGAGACCCAGTACTTC.

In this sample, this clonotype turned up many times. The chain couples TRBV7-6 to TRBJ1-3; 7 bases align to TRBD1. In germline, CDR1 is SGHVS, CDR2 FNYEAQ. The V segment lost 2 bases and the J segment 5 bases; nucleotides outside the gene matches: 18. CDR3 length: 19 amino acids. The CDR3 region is CASSLLSDDPTGQRNTIYF. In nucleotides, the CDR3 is TGTGCCAGCAGCTTACTAAGCGATGATCCGACAGGGCAACGAAACACCATATATTTT.

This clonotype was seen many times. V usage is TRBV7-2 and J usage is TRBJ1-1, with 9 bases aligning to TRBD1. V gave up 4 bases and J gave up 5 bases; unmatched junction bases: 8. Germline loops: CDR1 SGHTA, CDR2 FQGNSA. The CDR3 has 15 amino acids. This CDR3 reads CASSSIQGALTEAFF. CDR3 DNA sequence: TGTGCCAGCAGCTCTATACAGGGGGCGCTGACTGAAGCTTTCTTT.

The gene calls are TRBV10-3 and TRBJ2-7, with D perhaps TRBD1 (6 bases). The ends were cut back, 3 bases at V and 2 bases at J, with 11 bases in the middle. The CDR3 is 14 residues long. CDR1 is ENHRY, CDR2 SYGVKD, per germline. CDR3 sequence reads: CAISDGTPPYEQYF. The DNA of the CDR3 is TGTGCCATCAGTGATGGGACACCCCCCTACGAGCAGTACTTC.

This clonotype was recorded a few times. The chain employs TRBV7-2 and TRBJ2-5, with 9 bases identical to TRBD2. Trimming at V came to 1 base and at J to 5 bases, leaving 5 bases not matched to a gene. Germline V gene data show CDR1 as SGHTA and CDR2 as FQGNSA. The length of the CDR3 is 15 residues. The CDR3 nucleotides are TGTGCCAGCAGCTTAGATCGCGGGGGGGCGGAGACCCAGTACTTC. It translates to CASSLDRGGAETQYF.

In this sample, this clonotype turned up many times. The CDR3 nucleotides are TGTGCCAGCAGTTTTACCAGGATAAGGGGAGAGACCCAGTACTTC. As protein: CASSFTRIRGETQYF. The V call is TRBV28, the J call TRBJ2-5; perhaps TRBD1 as D (5 bases). The length of the CDR3 is 15 residues. Trimming removed 3 bases from V and 4 bases from J, with 15 bases in between. Germline V gene sequence: CDR1 MDHEN, CDR2 SYDVKM.

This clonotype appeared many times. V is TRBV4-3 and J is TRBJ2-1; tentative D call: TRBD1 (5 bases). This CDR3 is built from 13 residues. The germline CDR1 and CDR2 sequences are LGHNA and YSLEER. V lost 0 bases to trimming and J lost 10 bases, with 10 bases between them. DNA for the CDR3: TGCGCCAGCAGCCAAGAGAAGGGGCGGGAGCAGTTCTTC. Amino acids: CASSQEKGREQFF.

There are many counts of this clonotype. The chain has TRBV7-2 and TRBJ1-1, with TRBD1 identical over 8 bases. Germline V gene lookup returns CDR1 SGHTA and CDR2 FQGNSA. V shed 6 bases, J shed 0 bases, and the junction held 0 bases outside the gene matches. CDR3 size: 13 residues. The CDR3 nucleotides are TGTGCCAGCAGGGGACAGGTGAACACTGAAGCTTTCTTT. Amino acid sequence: CASRGQVNTEAFF.

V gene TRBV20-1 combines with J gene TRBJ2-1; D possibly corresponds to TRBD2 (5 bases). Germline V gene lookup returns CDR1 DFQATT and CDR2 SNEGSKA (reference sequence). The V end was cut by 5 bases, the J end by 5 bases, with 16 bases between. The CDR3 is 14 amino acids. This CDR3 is CSAVGGGFDNEQFF. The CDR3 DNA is TGCAGTGCTGTTGGAGGAGGTTTCGACAATGAGCAGTTCTTC.

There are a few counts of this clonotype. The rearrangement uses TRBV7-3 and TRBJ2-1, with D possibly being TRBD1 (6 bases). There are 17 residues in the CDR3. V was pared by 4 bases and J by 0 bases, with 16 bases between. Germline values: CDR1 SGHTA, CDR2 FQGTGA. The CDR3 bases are TGTGCCAGCAGCTCTGAAGCACAGGGCAGCTCCTACAATGAGCAGTTCTTC. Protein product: CASSSEAQGSSYNEQFF.

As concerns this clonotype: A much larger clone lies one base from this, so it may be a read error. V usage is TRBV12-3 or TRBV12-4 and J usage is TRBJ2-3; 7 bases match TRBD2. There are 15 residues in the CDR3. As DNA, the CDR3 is TGTGCCAGCAGTTTCCAAGCGGGGAGCACAGATACGGAGTATTTT. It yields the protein CASSFQAGSTDTEYF.

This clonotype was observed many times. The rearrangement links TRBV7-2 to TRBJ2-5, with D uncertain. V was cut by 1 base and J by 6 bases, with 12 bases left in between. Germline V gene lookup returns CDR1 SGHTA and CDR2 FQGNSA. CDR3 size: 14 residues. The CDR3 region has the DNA TGTGCCAGCAGCTTAGGATTCGGTAGGCAGACCCAGTACTTC. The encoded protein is CASSLGFGRQTQYF.

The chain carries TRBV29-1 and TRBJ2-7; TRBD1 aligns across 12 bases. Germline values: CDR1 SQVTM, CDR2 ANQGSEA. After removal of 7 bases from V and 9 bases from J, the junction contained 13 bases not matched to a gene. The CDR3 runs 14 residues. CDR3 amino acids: CSGIESGQGATQYF. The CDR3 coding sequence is TGCAGCGGTATAGAGTCGGGACAGGGGGCGACGCAGTACTTC.